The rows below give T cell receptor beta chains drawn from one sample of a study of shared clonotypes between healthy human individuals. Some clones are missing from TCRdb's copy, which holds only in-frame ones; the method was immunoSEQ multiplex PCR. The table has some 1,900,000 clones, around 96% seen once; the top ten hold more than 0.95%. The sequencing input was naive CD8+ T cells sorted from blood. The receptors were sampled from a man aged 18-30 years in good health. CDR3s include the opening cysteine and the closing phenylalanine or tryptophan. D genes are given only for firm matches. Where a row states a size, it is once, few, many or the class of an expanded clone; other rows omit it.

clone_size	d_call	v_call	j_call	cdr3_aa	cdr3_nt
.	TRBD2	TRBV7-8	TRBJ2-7	CASSPLSGGAYEQYF	TGTGCCAGCAGCCCCCTCAGCGGGGGGGCGTACGAGCAGTACTTC
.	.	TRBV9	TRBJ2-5	CASSVGTEETQYF	TGTGCCAGCAGCGTAGGGACAGAAGAGACCCAGTACTTC
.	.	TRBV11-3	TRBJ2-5	CASSLQETQYF	TGTGCCAGCAGCCTACAAGAGACCCAGTACTTC
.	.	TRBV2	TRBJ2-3	CASSGFSGGTDTQYF	TGTGCCAGCAGCGGTTTTTCTGGTGGGACAGATACGCAGTATTTT
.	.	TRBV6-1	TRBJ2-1	CASSVGNTYNEQFF	TGTGCCAGCAGTGTGGGGAATACCTACAATGAGCAGTTCTTC
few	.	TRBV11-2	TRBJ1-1	CASSDSGGNTEAFF	TGTGCCAGCAGCGACAGCGGTGGGAACACTGAAGCTTTCTTT
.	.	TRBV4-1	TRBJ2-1	CASSQDRGLVGQFF	TGCGCCAGCAGCCAAGATAGAGGACTTGTTGGGCAGTTCTTC
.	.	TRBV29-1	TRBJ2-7	CSAVGDWGRSSYEQYF	TGCAGCGCCGTGGGTGATTGGGGAAGGAGCTCCTACGAGCAGTACTTC
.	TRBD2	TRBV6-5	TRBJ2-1	CASSYTSGVYNEQFF	TGTGCCAGCAGTTATACTAGCGGCGTTTACAATGAGCAGTTCTTC
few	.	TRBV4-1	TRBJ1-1	CASSQEVTMNTEAFF	TGCGCCAGCAGCCAAGAAGTTACCATGAACACTGAAGCTTTCTTT
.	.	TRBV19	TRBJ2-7	CASSESSLEEQYF	TGTGCCAGCTCCGAATCCTCCCTTGAGGAGCAGTACTTC
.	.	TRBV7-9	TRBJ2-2	CASSSPEGTGELFF	TGTGCCAGCAGCTCCCCCGAGGGGACCGGGGAGCTGTTTTTT
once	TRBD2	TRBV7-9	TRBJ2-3	CASSLGFAGVTDTQYF	TGTGCCAGCAGCTTAGGTTTCGCGGGGGTCACAGATACGCAGTATTTT
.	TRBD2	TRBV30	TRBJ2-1	CAWSVWSGTYNEQFF	TGTGCCTGGAGTGTATGGAGCGGGACCTACAATGAGCAGTTCTTC
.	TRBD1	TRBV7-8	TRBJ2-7	CASSLGAGGNYEQYF	TGTGCCAGCAGCTTAGGCGCAGGGGGCAATTACGAGCAGTACTTC
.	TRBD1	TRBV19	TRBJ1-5	CASLRTGSNQPQHF	TGTGCCAGCCTGAGGACAGGGAGCAATCAGCCCCAGCATTTT
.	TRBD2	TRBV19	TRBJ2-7	CASSLLAEPVSGQYF	TGTGCCAGTAGTTTACTAGCGGAACCGGTGAGTGGGCAGTACTTC
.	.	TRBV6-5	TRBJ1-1	CASSHPHAEAFF	TGTGCCAGCAGCCACCCCCATGCTGAAGCTTTCTTT
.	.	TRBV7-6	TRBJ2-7	CASSLHDLYEQYF	TGTGCCAGCAGTCTCCACGACCTCTACGAGCAGTACTTC
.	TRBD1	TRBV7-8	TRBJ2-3	CASSSRTGPADTQYF	TGTGCCAGCAGCTCCCGGACAGGGCCGGCAGATACGCAGTATTTT
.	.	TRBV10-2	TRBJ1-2	CASSELTGRGTLYGYTF	TGCGCCAGCAGTGAGTTAACAGGGCGTGGGACTCTCTATGGCTACACCTTC
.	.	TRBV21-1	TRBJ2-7	CASSKAVSDYNYEQYF	TGTGCCAGCAGCAAAGCCGTATCGGACTACAATTACGAGCAGTACTTC
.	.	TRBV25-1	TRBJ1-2	CASSDHWGQDYGYTF	TGTGCCAGCAGTGATCATTGGGGACAAGACTATGGCTACACCTTC
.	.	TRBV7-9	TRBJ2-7	CASSWDLGEQYF	TGTGCCAGCAGCTGGGATTTGGGCGAGCAGTACTTC
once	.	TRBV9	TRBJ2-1	CASSETDGYNEQFF	TGTGCCAGCAGCGAGACCGACGGGTACAATGAGCAGTTCTTC
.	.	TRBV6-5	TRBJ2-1	CASSEAAHNEQFF	TGTGCCAGCAGCGAAGCCGCCCACAATGAGCAGTTCTTC
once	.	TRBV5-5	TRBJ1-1	CASSRTLGGVMNTEAFF	TGTGCCAGCAGCAGAACGTTGGGGGGCGTCATGAACACTGAAGCTTTCTTT
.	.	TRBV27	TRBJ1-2	CASSFGAGSYGYTF	TGTGCCAGCAGTTTCGGGGCTGGTAGCTATGGCTACACCTTC
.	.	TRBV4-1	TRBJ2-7	CASSQVGGGEQYF	TGCGCCAGCAGCCAAGTTGGGGGAGGTGAGCAGTACTTC
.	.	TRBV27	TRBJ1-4	CASSSWKDSDEKLFF	TGTGCCAGCAGTTCATGGAAGGACAGCGATGAAAAACTGTTTTTT
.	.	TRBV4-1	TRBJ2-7	CASSQGTGTSYEQYF	TGCGCCAGCAGCCAGGGGACAGGGACTAGCTACGAGCAGTACTTC
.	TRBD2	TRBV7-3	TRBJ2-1	CASSEGLAGAYNEQFF	TGTGCCAGCAGCGAGGGACTAGCGGGGGCTTACAATGAGCAGTTCTTC
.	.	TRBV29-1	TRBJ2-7	CSVEDLGYEQYF	TGCAGCGTTGAAGATCTGGGATACGAGCAGTACTTC
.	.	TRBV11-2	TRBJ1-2	CASSLDLGGNYGYTF	TGTGCCAGCAGCTTAGATTTAGGAGGGAACTATGGCTACACCTTC
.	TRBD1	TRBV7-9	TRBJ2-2	CASGIGTGSVSGELFF	TGTGCCAGCGGGATCGGGACAGGGAGTGTAAGCGGGGAGCTGTTTTTT
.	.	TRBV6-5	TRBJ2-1	CASSYSMGEYYNEQFF	TGTGCCAGCAGTTACTCGATGGGGGAGTACTACAATGAGCAGTTCTTC